A selection of T cell receptor beta chains follows, all from one sample in a study of cytomegalovirus exposure and HLA in healthy donors. Repertoires were generated with immunoSEQ multiplex PCR, while TCRdb's copy carries only in-frame clones and drops some. The data contain under 350,000 clones, 65% to 90% of them singletons. The material sequenced was PBMCs. Every receptor here comes from a woman aged 18-30 years in good health and CMV-seronegative. Both conserved end residues are part of each CDR3. A D gene is named only where the DNA matches it firmly. Some rows have no size entry. The others give once, few or many, or a class for an expanded clone.

V gene	D gene	J gene	clone size	CDR3 protein	CDR3 DNA
TRBV27	TRBD1	TRBJ1-3	NA	CASSFHRGGNTIYF	TGTGCCAGCAGTTTTCACAGGGGAGGAAACACCATATATTTT
TRBV27	NA	TRBJ2-7	NA	CASYRQDSYEQYF	TGTGCCAGTTACCGACAGGACTCCTACGAGCAGTACTTC
TRBV6-5	NA	TRBJ2-4	NA	CASRQGVLAKNIQYF	TGTGCCAGCAGGCAGGGCGTTCTAGCCAAAAACATTCAGTACTTC
TRBV5-1	TRBD1	TRBJ2-7	few	CASSLGTGAYEQYF	TGCGCCAGCAGCTTGGGGACAGGGGCCTACGAGCAGTACTTC
TRBV5-6	TRBD2	TRBJ2-3	NA	CASSHDLAGSTDTQYF	TGTGCCAGCAGCCACGATCTAGCGGGGTCCACAGATACGCAGTATTTT
TRBV6-5	NA	TRBJ1-2	NA	CASSYLGTGGYGYTF	TGTGCCAGCAGTTACTTGGGAACAGGTGGCTATGGCTACACCTTC
TRBV27	TRBD1	TRBJ2-7	once	CASSLETGPTYEQYF	TGTGCCAGCAGTTTAGAGACAGGGCCTACCTACGAGCAGTACTTC
TRBV6-5	NA	TRBJ1-1	NA	CASSYSRYTEAFF	TGTGCCAGCAGTTACTCCCGGTACACTGAAGCTTTCTTT
TRBV6-1	NA	TRBJ1-4	NA	CASSDAPGGTLGLTYEKLFF	TGTGCCAGCAGTGACGCCCCGGGGGGGACGCTCGGCCTGACTTATGAAAAACTGTTTTTT
TRBV29-1	NA	TRBJ2-3	NA	CSVGATSRADTQYF	TGCAGCGTCGGAGCGACTAGTCGCGCAGATACGCAGTATTTT
TRBV7-9	TRBD1	TRBJ2-5	once	CASRRTGVQETQYF	TGTGCCAGCAGACGGACAGGTGTGCAAGAGACCCAGTACTTC
TRBV30	TRBD1	TRBJ1-5	NA	CAWGPGQNQPQHF	TGTGCCTGGGGCCCGGGACAGAATCAGCCCCAGCATTTT
TRBV6-5	NA	TRBJ1-4	NA	CASSSFQGRNEKLFF	TGTGCCAGCAGTTCGTTTCAGGGTCGTAATGAAAAACTGTTTTTT
TRBV9	TRBD2	TRBJ2-5	NA	CASSVARRGEETQYF	TGTGCCAGCAGCGTAGCCAGGCGGGGGGAAGAGACCCAGTACTTC
TRBV7-9	TRBD1	TRBJ2-7	NA	CASSTTGWKVYEQYF	TGTGCCAGCAGCACGACAGGGTGGAAGGTCTACGAGCAGTACTTC
TRBV7-6	TRBD1	TRBJ1-5	NA	CASSLQGQNQPQHF	TGTGCCAGCAGCTTACAGGGACAGAATCAGCCCCAGCATTTT
TRBV6-1	TRBD1	TRBJ1-5	NA	CASGGGQGAPQPQHF	TGTGCCAGCGGAGGGGGGCAGGGGGCTCCCCAGCCCCAGCATTTT
TRBV5-1	TRBD1	TRBJ1-4	NA	CASSLGQGAGEKLFF	TGCGCCAGCAGCTTGGGACAGGGGGCGGGTGAAAAACTGTTTTTT
TRBV29-1	NA	TRBJ1-2	once	CSVEEPGEPPYGYTF	TGCAGCGTTGAAGAGCCCGGGGAACCCCCCTATGGCTACACCTTC
TRBV18	TRBD1	TRBJ1-2	NA	CASSPRDRGGYGYTF	TGTGCCAGCTCACCAAGGGACAGGGGAGGCTATGGCTACACCTTC
TRBV29-1	NA	TRBJ1-2	NA	CSADRQFSDNYGYTF	TGCAGCGCAGACAGGCAATTCTCCGATAACTATGGCTACACCTTC
TRBV5-1	TRBD1	TRBJ1-5	once	CASSLGTGREPQHF	TGCGCCAGCAGCTTGGGGACAGGGCGAGAGCCCCAGCATTTT
TRBV30	NA	TRBJ1-1	NA	CAREGRTEAFF	TGTGCGAGGGAGGGGAGAACTGAAGCTTTCTTT
TRBV5-1	NA	TRBJ1-2	few	CASSLTDNYGYTF	TGCGCCAGCAGCCTGACAGATAACTATGGCTACACCTTC
TRBV7-9	NA	TRBJ2-7	NA	CASSLDWEQYF	TGTGCCAGCAGCTTAGACTGGGAGCAGTACTTC
TRBV11-2	NA	TRBJ1-2	NA	CASSLRAEVANYGYTF	TGTGCCAGCAGCTTAAGGGCGGAGGTGGCTAACTATGGCTACACCTTC
TRBV9	NA	TRBJ2-6	NA	CASSAQGSRANVLTF	TGTGCCAGCAGCGCGCAGGGGTCTAGGGCCAACGTCCTGACTTTC
TRBV2	TRBD2	TRBJ2-3	NA	CASSDLREVTDTQYF	TGTGCCAGCAGTGACTTGCGGGAGGTTACAGATACGCAGTATTTT
TRBV5-8	NA	TRBJ2-7	NA	CASSLGPGDYEQYF	TGTGCCAGCAGCTTGGGACCGGGGGACTACGAGCAGTACTTC
TRBV28	NA	TRBJ2-5	NA	CASSLRGQETQYF	TGTGCCAGCAGCCTGAGGGGGCAAGAGACCCAGTACTTC
TRBV19	NA	TRBJ1-5	NA	CASSILQGRGDQPQHF	TGTGCCAGTAGTATTTTACAGGGACGTGGGGATCAGCCCCAGCATTTT
TRBV15	TRBD1	TRBJ1-5	NA	CATSRQGPGNQPQHF	TGTGCCACCAGCCGACAGGGGCCGGGCAATCAGCCCCAGCATTTT
TRBV7-7	TRBD1	TRBJ2-7	once	CASSPWTGGKDEQYF	TGTGCTAGCAGCCCCTGGACAGGGGGAAAAGACGAGCAGTACTTC
TRBV6-1	NA	TRBJ1-5	once	CASSEARPQAQHF	TGTGCCAGCAGTGAAGCGAGACCGCAGGCCCAGCATTTT
TRBV12-5	TRBD1	TRBJ2-7	NA	CASGLVPGQIYEQYF	TGTGCTAGTGGTTTGGTACCGGGACAGATCTACGAGCAGTACTTC
TRBV29-1	NA	TRBJ2-2	NA	CSVVTFANTGELFF	TGCAGCGTTGTAACTTTCGCCAACACCGGGGAGCTGTTTTTT
TRBV11-2	TRBD1	TRBJ2-7	NA	CASSLGTGGYEQYF	TGTGCCAGCAGCTTGGGTACAGGGGGCTACGAGCAGTACTTC
TRBV5-1	TRBD1	TRBJ2-7	NA	CASSLAGTGDYEQYF	TGCGCCAGCAGCTTGGCCGGGACAGGGGACTACGAGCAGTACTTC
TRBV7-9	NA	TRBJ2-3	NA	CASSHERVRQYF	TGTGCCAGCAGCCATGAGAGGGTGAGGCAGTATTTT
TRBV2	TRBD1	TRBJ1-2	NA	CASSVTRDRGQGGYTF	TGTGCCAGCAGTGTAACAAGGGACAGGGGGCAAGGTGGCTACACCTTC
TRBV4-2	NA	TRBJ1-1	few	CASSQDRGTEAFF	TGTGCCAGCAGCCAAGATAGGGGCACTGAAGCTTTCTTT
TRBV4-3	NA	TRBJ1-5	NA	CASSQDLGGSQHF	TGCGCCAGCAGCCAAGACCTTGGGGGGAGCCAGCATTTT
TRBV27	NA	TRBJ1-5	few	CASSFWGSRQPQHF	TGTGCCAGCAGTTTTTGGGGCAGCAGGCAGCCCCAGCATTTT
TRBV25-1	TRBD1	TRBJ2-7	NA	CASSELGTGDEQYF	TGTGCCAGCAGTGAATTGGGGACAGGGGACGAGCAGTACTTC
TRBV11-3	NA	TRBJ2-7	NA	CASSLVASTYEQYF	TGTGCCAGCAGCTTAGTCGCGTCCACCTACGAGCAGTACTTC